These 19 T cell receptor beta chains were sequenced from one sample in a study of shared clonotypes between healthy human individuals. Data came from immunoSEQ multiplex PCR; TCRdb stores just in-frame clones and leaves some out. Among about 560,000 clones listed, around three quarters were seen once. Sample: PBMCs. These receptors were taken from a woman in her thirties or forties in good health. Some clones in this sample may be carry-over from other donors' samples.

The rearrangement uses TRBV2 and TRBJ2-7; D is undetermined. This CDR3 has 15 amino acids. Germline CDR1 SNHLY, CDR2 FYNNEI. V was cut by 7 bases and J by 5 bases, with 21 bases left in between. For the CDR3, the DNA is TGTGCCAGCAAGATCCTCGGTCCCGAGCTCCACGAGCAGTACTTC. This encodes CASKILGPELHEQYF.

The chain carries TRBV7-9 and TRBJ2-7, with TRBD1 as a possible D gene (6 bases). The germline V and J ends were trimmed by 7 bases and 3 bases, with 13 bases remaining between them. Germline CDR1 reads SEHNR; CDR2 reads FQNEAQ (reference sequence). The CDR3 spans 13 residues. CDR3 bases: TGTGCCAGCACTCAGGGGTTGGGCTACGAGCAGTACTTC. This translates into CASTQGLGYEQYF.

The CDR3: CASSVGQYGYTF. The CDR3 DNA sequence: TGTGCCAGTAGTGTAGGCCAATATGGCTACACCTTC. This rearrangement joins TRBV19 to TRBJ1-2; D not resolved. Looked up from germline, CDR1 is LNHDA and CDR2 is SQIVND (reference sequence). V was pared by 5 bases and J by 5 bases, with 9 bases between. CDR3 length equals 12 residues.

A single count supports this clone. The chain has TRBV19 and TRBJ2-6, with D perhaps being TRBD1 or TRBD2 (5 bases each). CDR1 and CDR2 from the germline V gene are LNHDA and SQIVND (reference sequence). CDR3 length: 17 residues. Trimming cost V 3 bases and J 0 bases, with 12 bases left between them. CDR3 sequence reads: CASSMLGEPSGANVLTF. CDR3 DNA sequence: TGTGCCAGTAGTATGTTAGGGGAGCCCTCTGGGGCCAACGTCCTGACTTTC.

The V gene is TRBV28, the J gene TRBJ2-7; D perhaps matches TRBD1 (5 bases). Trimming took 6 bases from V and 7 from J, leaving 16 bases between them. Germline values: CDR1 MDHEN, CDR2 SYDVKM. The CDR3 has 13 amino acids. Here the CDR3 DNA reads TGTGCCAGCAGACCCTCAGGGTCTAGTGAGCAGTACTTC. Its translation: CASRPSGSSEQYF.

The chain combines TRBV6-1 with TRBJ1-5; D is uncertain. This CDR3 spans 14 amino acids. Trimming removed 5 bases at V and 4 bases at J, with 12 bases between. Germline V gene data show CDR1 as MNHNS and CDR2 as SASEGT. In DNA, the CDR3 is TGTGCCAGCAGTACCCGGGAACGTAATCAGCCCCAGCATTTT. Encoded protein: CASSTRERNQPQHF.

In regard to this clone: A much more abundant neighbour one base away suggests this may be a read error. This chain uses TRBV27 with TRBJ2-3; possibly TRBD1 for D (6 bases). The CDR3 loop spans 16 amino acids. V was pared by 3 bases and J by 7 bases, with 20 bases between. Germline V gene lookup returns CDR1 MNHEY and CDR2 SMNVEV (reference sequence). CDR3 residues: CASSFSLDRRPYTQYF. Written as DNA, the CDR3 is TGTGCCAGCAGTTTTTCCCTAGACAGGAGACCATATACGCAGTATTTT.

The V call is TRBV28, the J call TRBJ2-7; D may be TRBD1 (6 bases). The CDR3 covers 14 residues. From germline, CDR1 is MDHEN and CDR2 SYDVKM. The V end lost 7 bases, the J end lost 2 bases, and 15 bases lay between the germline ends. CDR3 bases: TGTGCCAGCAATCCCTCCGGGACAACCTACGAGCAGTACTTC. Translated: CASNPSGTTYEQYF.

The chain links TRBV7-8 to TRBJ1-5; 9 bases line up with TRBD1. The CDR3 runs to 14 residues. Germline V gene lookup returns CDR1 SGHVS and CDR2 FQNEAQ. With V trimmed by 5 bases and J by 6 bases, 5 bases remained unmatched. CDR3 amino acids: CASSPGTGRQPQHF. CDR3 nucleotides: TGTGCCAGCAGCCCAGGGACAGGGCGTCAGCCCCAGCATTTT.

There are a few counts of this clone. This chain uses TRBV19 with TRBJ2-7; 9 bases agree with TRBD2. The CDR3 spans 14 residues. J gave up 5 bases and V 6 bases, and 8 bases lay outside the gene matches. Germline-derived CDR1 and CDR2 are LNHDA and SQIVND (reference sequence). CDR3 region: CASSPSGARNEQYF. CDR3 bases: TGTGCCAGTAGCCCTAGCGGGGCGAGGAACGAGCAGTACTTC.

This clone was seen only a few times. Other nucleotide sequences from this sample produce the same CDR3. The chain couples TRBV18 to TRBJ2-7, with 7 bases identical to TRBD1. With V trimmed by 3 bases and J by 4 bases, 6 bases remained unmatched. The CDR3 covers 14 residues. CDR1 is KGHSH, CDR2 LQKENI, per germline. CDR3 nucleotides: TGTGCCAGCTCACCGGACAGGCAAACTTACGAGCAGTACTTC. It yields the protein CASSPDRQTYEQYF.

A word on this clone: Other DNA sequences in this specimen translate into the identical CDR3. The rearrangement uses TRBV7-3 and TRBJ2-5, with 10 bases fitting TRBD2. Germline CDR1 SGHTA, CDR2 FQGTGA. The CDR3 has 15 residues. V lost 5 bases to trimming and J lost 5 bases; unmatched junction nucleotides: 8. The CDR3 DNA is TGTGCCAGCAGCCTAAGCGGGAGGGCCGGGGAGACCCAGTACTTC. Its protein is CASSLSGRAGETQYF.

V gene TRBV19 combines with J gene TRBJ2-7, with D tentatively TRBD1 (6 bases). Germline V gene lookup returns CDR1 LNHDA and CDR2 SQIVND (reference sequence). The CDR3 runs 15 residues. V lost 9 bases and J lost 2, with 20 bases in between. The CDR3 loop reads CASRVHEDSAYEQYF. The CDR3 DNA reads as TGTGCCAGCAGAGTTCATGAGGACAGTGCCTACGAGCAGTACTTC.

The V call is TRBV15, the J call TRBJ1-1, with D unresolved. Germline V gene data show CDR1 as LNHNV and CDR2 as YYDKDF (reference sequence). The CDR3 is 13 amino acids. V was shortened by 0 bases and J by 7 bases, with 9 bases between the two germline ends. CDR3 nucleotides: TGTGCCACCAGCAGAGATTTGGGGTATGAAGCTTTCTTT. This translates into CATSRDLGYEAFF.

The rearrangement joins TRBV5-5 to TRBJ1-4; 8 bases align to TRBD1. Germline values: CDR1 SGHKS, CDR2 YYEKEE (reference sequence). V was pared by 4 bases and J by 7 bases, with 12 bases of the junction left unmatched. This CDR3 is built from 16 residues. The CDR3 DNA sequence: TGTGCCAGCAGCATCCTTCGGGACAGGTCGTCTGAAAAACTGTTTTTT. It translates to CASSILRDRSSEKLFF.

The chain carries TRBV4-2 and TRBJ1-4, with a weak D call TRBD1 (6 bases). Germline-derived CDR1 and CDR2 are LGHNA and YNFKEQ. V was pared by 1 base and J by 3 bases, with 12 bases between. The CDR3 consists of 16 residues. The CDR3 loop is CASSQGGALANEKLFF. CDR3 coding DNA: TGTGCCAGCAGCCAAGGGGGGGCGCTGGCTAATGAAAAACTGTTTTTT.

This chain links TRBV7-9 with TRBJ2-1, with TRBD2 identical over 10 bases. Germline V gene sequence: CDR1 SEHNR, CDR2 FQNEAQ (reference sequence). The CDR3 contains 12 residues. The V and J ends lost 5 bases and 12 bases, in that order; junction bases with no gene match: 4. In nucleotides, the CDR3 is TGTGCCAGCAGCCCTGGACTAGCGGTGCAGTTCTTC. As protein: CASSPGLAVQFF.

The CDR3 DNA follows: TGTGCCAGCAGCTTAGACGGGGCACTGGGAGAGACCCAGTACTTC. Its protein is CASSLDGALGETQYF. J is TRBJ2-5 and V is TRBV7-8; the D call may be TRBD1 or TRBD2 (5 bases each). V was clipped by 1 base and J by 4 bases, with 13 bases between them. Germline V CDR1 and CDR2: SGHVS, FQNEAQ. CDR3 length equals 15 residues.

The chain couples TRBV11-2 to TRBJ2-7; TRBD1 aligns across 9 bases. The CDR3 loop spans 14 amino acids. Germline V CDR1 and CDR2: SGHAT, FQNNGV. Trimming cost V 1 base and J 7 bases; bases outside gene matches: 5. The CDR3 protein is CASSLAGTGNEQYF. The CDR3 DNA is TGTGCCAGCAGCTTAGCCGGGACAGGGAATGAGCAGTACTTC.